These T cell receptor beta chains were read from a single sample in a study of monozygotic twins with cystic fibrosis. Profiled with immunoSEQ multiplex PCR; TCRdb holds only in-frame clones, not every one. The data show fewer than 25,000 clones, about 87% seen once. The sample consisted of blood. These receptor sequences come from a woman aged 25 to 39 with cystic fibrosis. Both conserved end residues are part of each CDR3. Each record gives: J gene, CDR3 length, clone size, D gene, V gene, CDR3 DNA, CDR3 protein. A D gene is named only where the DNA matches it firmly. Only some rows state a clone size, as once, few, many or a class for expanded clones.

j_gene: TRBJ1-1; len: 11; abundance: .; d_gene: .; v_gene: TRBV10-2; CDR3nt: TGCGCCAGCAGCGCTTACACTGAAGCTTTCTTT; CDR3aa: CASSAYTEAFF
j_gene: TRBJ1-5; len: 16; abundance: .; d_gene: TRBD1; v_gene: TRBV19; CDR3nt: TGTGCCAGTAGTATCGCAGGGGGCTATAGCAATCAGCCCCAGCATTTT; CDR3aa: CASSIAGGYSNQPQHF
j_gene: TRBJ2-3; len: 14; abundance: once; d_gene: .; v_gene: TRBV7-2; CDR3nt: TGTGCCAGCAGCCGAACTCAGGGCGCAGATACGCAGTATTTT; CDR3aa: CASSRTQGADTQYF
j_gene: TRBJ1-2; len: 14; abundance: .; d_gene: TRBD1; v_gene: TRBV6-1; CDR3nt: TGTGCCAGCAGCCCCGACCCGACAGGGTACGGCTACACCTTC; CDR3aa: CASSPDPTGYGYTF
j_gene: TRBJ2-5; len: 15; abundance: once; d_gene: .; v_gene: TRBV7-9; CDR3nt: TGTGCCAGCAGCTTAGGGGGACCTAACCAAGAGACCCAGTACTTC; CDR3aa: CASSLGGPNQETQYF
j_gene: TRBJ2-3; len: 12; abundance: .; d_gene: TRBD2; v_gene: TRBV5-1; CDR3nt: TGCGCCAGCAGCTTGGACGGGGGGAATAAGTATTTT; CDR3aa: CASSLDGGNKYF
j_gene: TRBJ1-1; len: 14; abundance: .; d_gene: .; v_gene: TRBV27; CDR3nt: TGTGCCAGCAGTTTGTCCGGGGGAAACACTGAAGCTTTCTTT; CDR3aa: CASSLSGGNTEAFF
j_gene: TRBJ1-5; len: 15; abundance: once; d_gene: TRBD1; v_gene: TRBV15; CDR3nt: TGTGCCACCAGCGTCGGACAGGGGCCGTCGAAGCCCCAGCATTTT; CDR3aa: CATSVGQGPSKPQHF
j_gene: TRBJ1-1; len: 15; abundance: .; d_gene: .; v_gene: TRBV5-1; CDR3nt: TGCGCCAGCAGTCCGGCACAGGGCATGAACACTGAAGCTTTCTTT; CDR3aa: CASSPAQGMNTEAFF
j_gene: TRBJ2-1; len: 14; abundance: .; d_gene: .; v_gene: TRBV27; CDR3nt: TGTGCCAGCAGTGATGGCCGGGGTACGAATGAGCAGTTCTTC; CDR3aa: CASSDGRGTNEQFF
j_gene: TRBJ1-2; len: 12; abundance: few; d_gene: TRBD1; v_gene: TRBV5-1; CDR3nt: TGCGCCAGCAGCTTGGGGGACAGGCGCTACACCTTC; CDR3aa: CASSLGDRRYTF
j_gene: TRBJ1-4; len: 15; abundance: .; d_gene: .; v_gene: TRBV15; CDR3nt: TGTGCCACCAGCATCGGGCATCGGGAGAATGAAAAACTGTTTTTT; CDR3aa: CATSIGHRENEKLFF
j_gene: TRBJ1-5; len: 14; abundance: few; d_gene: .; v_gene: TRBV2; CDR3nt: TGTGCCAGCAGTGAGGATAGGGGATGGCAGCCCCAGCATTTT; CDR3aa: CASSEDRGWQPQHF
j_gene: TRBJ1-2; len: 14; abundance: .; d_gene: .; v_gene: TRBV6-4; CDR3nt: TGTGCCAGCAGTGACTCGTTTGGGGATGAAGGCTACACCTTC; CDR3aa: CASSDSFGDEGYTF
j_gene: TRBJ2-1; len: 14; abundance: .; d_gene: TRBD2; v_gene: TRBV9; CDR3nt: TGTGCCAGCAGCGTTAGCGGGGGGGCTGATGAGCAGTTCTTC; CDR3aa: CASSVSGGADEQFF
j_gene: TRBJ1-1; len: 17; abundance: .; d_gene: .; v_gene: TRBV7-9; CDR3nt: TGTGCCAGCAGCTTAGACCCCCGGCGGAGCATGAACACTGAAGCTTTCTTT; CDR3aa: CASSLDPRRSMNTEAFF
j_gene: TRBJ2-1; len: 13; abundance: .; d_gene: TRBD2; v_gene: TRBV7-7; CDR3nt: TGTGCTAGCAGCCGCGATAGCGGGGGGAGGCAGTTCTTC; CDR3aa: CASSRDSGGRQFF
j_gene: TRBJ2-1; len: 15; abundance: .; d_gene: .; v_gene: TRBV4-3; CDR3nt: TGCGCCAGCAGCGAGGAACGGACGGCGTACAATGAGCAGTTCTTC; CDR3aa: CASSEERTAYNEQFF
j_gene: TRBJ1-1; len: 16; abundance: .; d_gene: .; v_gene: TRBV10-3; CDR3nt: TGTGCCATCAGTGCCCAGCAGGGAAAGCAGAACACTGAAGCTTTCTTT; CDR3aa: CAISAQQGKQNTEAFF
j_gene: TRBJ1-1; len: 13; abundance: .; d_gene: .; v_gene: TRBV10-1; CDR3nt: TGCGCCAGCCGGGCAAGGGGACGGACTGAAGCTTTCTTT; CDR3aa: CASRARGRTEAFF
j_gene: TRBJ2-3; len: 14; abundance: once; d_gene: .; v_gene: TRBV7-2; CDR3nt: TGTGCCAGCAGCTTAGAGACTTTGAGCGTTACGCAGTATTTT; CDR3aa: CASSLETLSVTQYF
j_gene: TRBJ2-1; len: 13; abundance: .; d_gene: .; v_gene: TRBV5-4; CDR3nt: TGTGCCAGCATAGAAGGAGGGATTGGTGAGCAGTTCTTC; CDR3aa: CASIEGGIGEQFF
j_gene: TRBJ2-1; len: 14; abundance: .; d_gene: TRBD2; v_gene: TRBV5-1; CDR3nt: TGCGCCAGCAGCTCAGGGTGGGAGGGCAATGAGCAGTTCTTC; CDR3aa: CASSSGWEGNEQFF
j_gene: TRBJ1-6; len: 13; abundance: .; d_gene: TRBD1; v_gene: TRBV13; CDR3nt: TGTGCCAGCAGCCCGACAGGGTCTTCACCCCTCCACTTT; CDR3aa: CASSPTGSSPLHF
j_gene: TRBJ2-7; len: 17; abundance: .; d_gene: .; v_gene: TRBV21-1; CDR3nt: TGTGCCAGCAGCAAAGGGTTGGGCAGATCCCCAACCTACGAGCAGTACTTC; CDR3aa: CASSKGLGRSPTYEQYF
j_gene: TRBJ2-3; len: 16; abundance: few; d_gene: TRBD2; v_gene: TRBV5-4; CDR3nt: TGTGCCAGCAGCTTCCGCGGGACTAGCGGCACAGATACGCAGTATTTT; CDR3aa: CASSFRGTSGTDTQYF
j_gene: TRBJ2-7; len: 15; abundance: .; d_gene: TRBD1; v_gene: TRBV28; CDR3nt: TGTGCCAGCAGTCAGGGACAGATTCTCTCCTACGAGCAGTACTTC; CDR3aa: CASSQGQILSYEQYF
j_gene: TRBJ2-1; len: 19; abundance: once; d_gene: TRBD2; v_gene: TRBV7-9; CDR3nt: TGTGCCAGCAGCTTAGGTACAGCGGGGGCGGCTCCTACCTACAATGAGCAGTTCTTC; CDR3aa: CASSLGTAGAAPTYNEQFF
j_gene: TRBJ2-1; len: 13; abundance: .; d_gene: .; v_gene: TRBV19; CDR3nt: TGTGCCAGTAGTATAGACCGCCGGAATGAGCAGTTCTTC; CDR3aa: CASSIDRRNEQFF
j_gene: TRBJ2-2; len: 13; abundance: once; d_gene: .; v_gene: TRBV14; CDR3nt: TGTGCCAGCAGCCAGATAAAAGTGGGGGAGCTGTTTTTT; CDR3aa: CASSQIKVGELFF
j_gene: TRBJ2-3; len: 17; abundance: .; d_gene: TRBD2; v_gene: TRBV9; CDR3nt: TGTGCCAGCACGACAGCGGGGGGGCCGGGGAGCACAGATACGCAGTATTTT; CDR3aa: CASTTAGGPGSTDTQYF
j_gene: TRBJ1-1; len: 13; abundance: .; d_gene: .; v_gene: TRBV6-5; CDR3nt: TGTGCCACCCAACTTAGGACTTTCACTGAAGCTTTCTTT; CDR3aa: CATQLRTFTEAFF
j_gene: TRBJ1-2; len: 16; abundance: once; d_gene: TRBD1; v_gene: TRBV7-9; CDR3nt: TGTGCCAGCAGCTTAGCTAGGGACAGGGGGGACTATGGCTACACCTTC; CDR3aa: CASSLARDRGDYGYTF
j_gene: TRBJ2-7; len: 15; abundance: .; d_gene: TRBD1; v_gene: TRBV4-3; CDR3nt: TGCGCCAGCAGCCAAGGGACAGGGTCCCTTGGGGAGCAGTACTTC; CDR3aa: CASSQGTGSLGEQYF
j_gene: TRBJ2-7; len: 14; abundance: .; d_gene: .; v_gene: TRBV30; CDR3nt: TGTGCCTGGAGTGTGGGCAGTAGCTCCTACGAGCAGTACTTC; CDR3aa: CAWSVGSSSYEQYF
j_gene: TRBJ2-7; len: 13; abundance: .; d_gene: TRBD2; v_gene: TRBV7-9; CDR3nt: TGTGCCAGCAGCTTAGACCGAAGCGGGGAGGCGTGCTTC; CDR3aa: CASSLDRSGEACF
j_gene: TRBJ1-1; len: 16; abundance: .; d_gene: .; v_gene: TRBV19; CDR3nt: TGTGCCAGTAGTAAGCCTCCGGGACACGCGAACACTGAAGCTTTCTTT; CDR3aa: CASSKPPGHANTEAFF
j_gene: TRBJ1-2; len: 13; abundance: .; d_gene: TRBD1; v_gene: TRBV27; CDR3nt: TGTGCCAGCAGTTTAGAGGGGGCGAATGGCTACACCTTC; CDR3aa: CASSLEGANGYTF